These 24 T cell receptor beta chains came from one sample sequenced in a study of blood T cell repertoires in COVID-19 (TCRdb year 2020). The method was the immunoSEQ multiplex PCR assay. TCRdb holds this immuneACCESS table with in-frame rearrangements only. Some clones are missing; in checked studies, unresolved V genes explain under half, and the rest has no known cause. The sample profile shows roughly 70,000 clones; around 92% of them were found once. The ten largest account for 13% of the sample. The sample was peripheral blood. The receptors come from a human donor with active COVID-19. The donor label of this sample is uncertain.

This chain links TRBV25-1 with TRBJ1-4; D gene uncertain. There are 13 residues in the CDR3. Trimming stripped 5 bases from V and 5 bases from J, with 9 bases between. CDR1 is MGHDK, CDR2 SYGVNS, per germline. CDR3 sequence: CASSSDKNEKLFF. CDR3 DNA: TGTGCCAGCAGTTCCGACAAGAATGAAAAACTGTTTTTT.

This clone was detected once. The rearrangement uses TRBV19 and TRBJ2-7, with TRBD2 identical over 8 bases. CDR3 length: 16 amino acids. Unmatched junction bases numbered 13, after V lost 5 bases and J lost 4 bases. Germline V gene sequence: CDR1 LNHDA, CDR2 SQIVND (reference sequence). In nucleotides, the CDR3 is TGTGCCAGTAGTCCCCTTCCCAGCGGGAGACCTTACGAGCAGTACTTC. It codes for CASSPLPSGRPYEQYF. The whole variable domain, filled in from reference TRBV19 and TRBJ2-7, reads DGGITQSPKYLFRKEGQNVTLSCEQNLNHDAMYWYRQDPGQGLRLIYYSQIVNDFQKGDIAEGYSVSREKKESFPLTVTSAQKNPTAFYLCASSPLPSGRPYEQYFGPGTRLTVT.

As for this clone: The junction shows a germline mismatch at one end, possibly a read error. The genes are TRBV6-9 and TRBJ1-4; 9 bases are a match to TRBD1. Germline V gene lookup returns CDR1 MNHGY and CDR2 SVAAGI. The CDR3 is made up of 16 amino acids. In DNA, the CDR3 is TGTGCCGGCAGACAGGGGGATATCGCAACTAATGAAAAACTGTTTTTT. It is translated as CAGRQGDIATNEKLFF.

The V gene is TRBV11-2, the J gene TRBJ1-5; maybe TRBD1 (6 bases). CDR3 length equals 16 residues. Looked up from germline, CDR1 is SGHAT and CDR2 is FQNNGV. V was cut by 4 bases and J by 1 base, with 14 bases left in between. For the CDR3, the DNA is TGTGCCAGCAGCTCCCTCAGGGGTAGGAGCAATCAGCCCCAGCATTTT. Its translation: CASSSLRGRSNQPQHF.

J is TRBJ2-7 and V is TRBV7-2; TRBD2 might be the D (7 bases). CDR1 is SGHTA, CDR2 FQGNSA, per germline. V was clipped by 1 base and J by 4 bases, with 8 bases between them. This CDR3 has 13 residues. CDR3 residues: CASSLEGGYEQYF. DNA for the CDR3: TGTGCCAGCAGCTTAGAGGGGGGGTACGAGCAGTACTTC.

In this sample, this clone turned up once. This rearrangement joins TRBV30 to TRBJ2-1; 7 nucleotides line up with TRBD1. Germline CDR1 reads GTSNPN; CDR2 reads SVGIG (reference sequence). This CDR3 is built from 13 residues. The V segment lost 1 base and the J segment 9 bases; nucleotides outside the gene matches: 6. CDR3 in DNA: TGTGCCTGGAGTGGACAGGGATGGGGTGAGCAGTTCTTC. This codes for CAWSGQGWGEQFF.

The DNA of the CDR3 is TGTGCCAGCAGTTTAGCGGCTAGCAACGAGCAGTACTTC. Translating it yields CASSLAASNEQYF. The chain employs TRBV12-3 or TRBV12-4 and TRBJ2-7; the D gene is possibly TRBD2 (5 bases). The CDR3 length is 13 residues. V was shortened by 0 bases and J by 5 bases, with 8 bases between the two germline ends.

V and J are TRBV4-1 and TRBJ1-5; 11 positions agree with TRBD1. V gave up 1 base and J gave up 9 bases; unmatched junction bases: 5. The CDR3 has 15 residues. CDR1 is MGHRA and CDR2 is YSYEKL in the germline V gene. CDR3 loop: CASSQGRTGGLPQHF. Written as DNA, the CDR3 is TGCGCCAGCAGCCAAGGCAGGACAGGGGGCCTGCCCCAGCATTTT.

The chain has TRBV5-1 and TRBJ1-1; D may be TRBD1 (5 bases). Trimming shortened V by 4 bases and J by 5 bases, and 18 bases separated the two germline ends. The CDR3 extends over 15 amino acids. Germline lookup yields CDR1 SGHRS and CDR2 YFSETQ. The CDR3 DNA is TGCGCCAGCAGCATACCGGGCCCAAGGGGAACTGAAGCTTTCTTT. It codes for CASSIPGPRGTEAFF.

V and J are TRBV10-3 and TRBJ1-2; no firm D call. The CDR3 totals 10 residues. Trimming cost V 6 bases and J 7 bases, with 6 bases left between them. CDR1 ENHRY and CDR2 SYGVKD come from the germline V gene. The CDR3 DNA follows: TGTGCCATCAGACAGATTGGCTACACCTTC. Translating gives CAIRQIGYTF.

The rearrangement uses TRBV6-5 and TRBJ2-2; unclear D gene. The germline V gene has CDR1 MNHEY and CDR2 SVGAGI. The CDR3 sequence is 15 residues long. The ends were cut back, 9 bases at V and 2 bases at J, with 16 bases in the middle. The CDR3 DNA is TGTGCCAGACAACCGGGTCATCTTAACACCGGGGAGCTGTTTTTT. This sequence encodes CARQPGHLNTGELFF.

In this sample, this clone turned up once. The chain combines TRBV24-1 with TRBJ2-1, with 7 nucleotides matching TRBD2. The CDR3 extends over 16 amino acids. Germline CDR1 KGHDR, CDR2 SFDVKD. Trimming took 4 bases from V and 3 from J; bases not matched to a gene: 8. The CDR3 loop is CATSDPGQRDYNEQFF. The CDR3, as DNA: TGTGCCACCAGTGACCCCGGCCAGCGGGACTACAATGAGCAGTTCTTC.

The genes are TRBV19 and TRBJ1-6; 10 bases align to TRBD1. This CDR3 is 17 amino acids long. Trimming cost V 5 bases and J 3 bases; bases outside gene matches: 7. Germline lookup yields CDR1 LNHDA and CDR2 SQIVND (reference sequence). The CDR3 here is CASSLRRDRGYNSPLHF. The CDR3 region has the DNA TGTGCCAGTAGTTTGCGCCGGGACAGGGGCTATAATTCACCCCTCCACTTT.

The genes are TRBV3-1 (or the pseudogene TRBV3-2) and TRBJ1-2, with a tentative D call TRBD1 (6 bases). Germline CDR1 reads LGHDT; CDR2 reads YNNKEL (reference sequence). The CDR3 extends over 14 amino acids. V lost 1 base and J lost 6, with 12 bases in between. CDR3 amino acids: CASSQGERGNGYTF. CDR3 DNA sequence: TGTGCCAGCAGCCAAGGGGAAAGGGGGAATGGCTACACCTTC.

The J gene is TRBJ2-3, the V gene TRBV7-2; the match to TRBD2 covers 9 bases. Unmatched junction bases numbered 7, after V lost 5 bases and J lost 1 base. Germline-derived CDR1 and CDR2 are SGHTA and FQGNSA. The CDR3 sequence is 16 residues long. The CDR3 DNA is TGTGCCAGCAGCCATACCGCGGGGGGGGGCACAGATACGCAGTATTTT. Translation: CASSHTAGGGTDTQYF.

The chain couples TRBV5-1 to TRBJ2-1; 12 nucleotides align to TRBD2. The CDR3 spans 17 residues. Trimming took 4 bases from V and 6 from J; bases not matched to a gene: 11. Germline values: CDR1 SGHRS, CDR2 YFSETQ. CDR3 DNA: TGCGCCAGCAGCCTTACCCCCCTAGCGGGAGGGGCCAATGAGCAGTTCTTC. As protein: CASSLTPLAGGANEQFF.

The V and J genes are TRBV3-1 (or the pseudogene TRBV3-2) and TRBJ2-7; 8 bases fit TRBD1. The CDR3 is made up of 15 amino acids. From germline, CDR1 is LGHDT and CDR2 YNNKEL (reference sequence). Trimming cost V 3 bases and J 0 bases; bases outside gene matches: 4. DNA for the CDR3: TGTGCCAGCAGCCAGATAGACAGGGGCTCCTACGAGCAGTACTTC. It specifies CASSQIDRGSYEQYF.

This chain links TRBV3-1 (or the pseudogene TRBV3-2) with TRBJ2-3; no definite D call. V dropped 0 bases and J dropped 3 bases, with 10 bases sitting between them. The CDR3 loop spans 15 amino acids. From germline, CDR1 is LGHDT and CDR2 YNNKEL (reference sequence). The CDR3 loop is CASSQDNIRTDTQYF. In nucleotides, the CDR3 is TGTGCCAGCAGCCAAGATAACATCAGGACAGATACGCAGTATTTT.

The chain couples TRBV7-2 to TRBJ2-7; D may be TRBD2 (5 bases). The CDR3 has 14 residues. Trimming cost V 0 bases and J 4 bases, with 10 bases left between them. Germline CDR1 SGHTA, CDR2 FQGNSA. The CDR3 sequence is CASSLAGAKYEQYF. CDR3 nucleotide sequence: TGTGCCAGCAGCTTAGCGGGAGCAAAATACGAGCAGTACTTC.

The chain uses TRBV5-1 and TRBJ1-1; TRBD1 agrees at 8 bases. Germline assignment: CDR1 SGHRS and CDR2 YFSETQ. CDR3 length equals 14 residues. The V segment lost 4 bases and the J segment 1 base; nucleotides outside the gene matches: 3. This chain's CDR3 is CASSHGTGNTEAFF. CDR3 nucleotides: TGCGCCAGCAGCCATGGGACAGGGAACACTGAAGCTTTCTTT.

The genes are TRBV19 and TRBJ2-2, with D possibly TRBD1 on 5 matching bases. This CDR3 has 14 amino acids. Germline V lookup: CDR1 LNHDA, CDR2 SQIVND (reference sequence). V was trimmed by 10 bases and J by 2 bases, leaving 14 bases between them. The CDR3 DNA is TGTGCCACCCAGGGTGTACTTAACACCGGGGAGCTGTTTTTT. This codes for CATQGVLNTGELFF.

The genes are TRBV5-5 and TRBJ1-1, with D perhaps TRBD1 (5 bases). CDR1 is SGHKS and CDR2 is YYEKEE in the germline V gene (reference sequence). The CDR3 sequence is 14 residues long. Trimming took 4 bases from V and 6 from J, leaving 16 bases between them. The CDR3 spells CASSPLQGRSEAFF. CDR3 sequence (DNA): TGTGCCAGCAGCCCACTCCAGGGTCGGTCTGAAGCTTTCTTT.

The rearrangement links TRBV2 to TRBJ1-5; the match to TRBD1 covers 8 bases. This CDR3 comprises 14 residues. Germline V gene data show CDR1 as SNHLY and CDR2 as FYNNEI. V dropped 6 bases and J dropped 4; count of bases not matched to a gene: 5. The CDR3 here is CASRPGGYNQPQHF. Written as DNA, the CDR3 is TGTGCCAGCAGGCCAGGGGGCTATAATCAGCCCCAGCATTTT. Complete variable domain (other parts from reference TRBV2 and TRBJ1-5): EPEVTQTPSHQVTQMGQEVILRCVPISNHLYFYWYRQILGQKVEFLVSFYNNEISEKSEIFDDQFSVERPDGSNFTLKIRSTKLEDSAMYFCASRPGGYNQPQHFGDGTRLSIL.

The gene calls are TRBV28 and TRBJ2-7, with a tentative D call TRBD1 (6 bases). V lost 4 bases and J 2 bases, leaving 18 bases between the germline ends. The CDR3 length is 16 residues. The germline CDR1 and CDR2 sequences are MDHEN and SYDVKM. In DNA form, the CDR3 reads TGTGCCAGCAGTTCGCTCCTTGGACAGCGAGCCTACGAGCAGTACTTC. Residues: CASSSLLGQRAYEQYF.